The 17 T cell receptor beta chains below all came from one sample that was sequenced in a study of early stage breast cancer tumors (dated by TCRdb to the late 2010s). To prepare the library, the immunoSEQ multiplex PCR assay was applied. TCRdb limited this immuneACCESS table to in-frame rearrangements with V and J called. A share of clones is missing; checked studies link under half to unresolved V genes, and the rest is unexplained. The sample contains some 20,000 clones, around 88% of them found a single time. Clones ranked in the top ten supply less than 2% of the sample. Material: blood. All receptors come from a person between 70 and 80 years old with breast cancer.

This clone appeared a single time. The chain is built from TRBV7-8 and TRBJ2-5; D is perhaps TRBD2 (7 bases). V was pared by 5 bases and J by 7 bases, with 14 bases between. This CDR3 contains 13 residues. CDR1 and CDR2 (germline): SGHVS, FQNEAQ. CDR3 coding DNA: TGTGCCAGCAGCCTAGGGGGGGTAGGGACCCAGTACTTC. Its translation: CASSLGGVGTQYF. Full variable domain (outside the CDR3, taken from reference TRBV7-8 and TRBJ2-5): GAGVSQSPRYKVAKRGQDVALRCDPISGHVSLFWYQQALGQGPEFLTYFQNEAQLDKSGLPSDRFFAERPEGSVSTLKIQRTQQEDSAVYLCASSLGGVGTQYFGPGTRLLVL.

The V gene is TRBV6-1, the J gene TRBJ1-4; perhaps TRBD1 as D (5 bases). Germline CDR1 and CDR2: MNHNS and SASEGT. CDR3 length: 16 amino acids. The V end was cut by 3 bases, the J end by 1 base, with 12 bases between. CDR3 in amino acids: CASSEVHRITNEKLFF. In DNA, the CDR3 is TGTGCCAGCAGTGAGGTCCACAGGATAACTAATGAAAAACTGTTTTTT.

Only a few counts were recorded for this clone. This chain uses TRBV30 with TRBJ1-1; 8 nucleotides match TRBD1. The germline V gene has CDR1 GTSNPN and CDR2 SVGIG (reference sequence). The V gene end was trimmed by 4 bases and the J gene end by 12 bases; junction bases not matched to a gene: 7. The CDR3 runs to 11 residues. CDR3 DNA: TGTGCCTGGACTGATGACAGGGGCACTTTCTTT. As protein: CAWTDDRGTFF.

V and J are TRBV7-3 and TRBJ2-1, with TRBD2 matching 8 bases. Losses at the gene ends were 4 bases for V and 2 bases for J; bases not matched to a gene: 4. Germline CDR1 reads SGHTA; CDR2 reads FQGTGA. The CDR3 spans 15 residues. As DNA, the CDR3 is TGTGCCAGCAGCTCCGCGGGACTAGCCTACAATGAGCAGTTCTTC. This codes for CASSSAGLAYNEQFF.

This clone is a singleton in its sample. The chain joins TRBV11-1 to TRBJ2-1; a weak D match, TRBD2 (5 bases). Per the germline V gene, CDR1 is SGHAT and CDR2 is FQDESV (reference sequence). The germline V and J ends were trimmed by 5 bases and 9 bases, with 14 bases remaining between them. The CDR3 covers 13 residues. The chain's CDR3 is CASSLLVSSEQFF. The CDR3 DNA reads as TGTGCCAGCAGCCTACTAGTTTCCTCTGAGCAGTTCTTC.

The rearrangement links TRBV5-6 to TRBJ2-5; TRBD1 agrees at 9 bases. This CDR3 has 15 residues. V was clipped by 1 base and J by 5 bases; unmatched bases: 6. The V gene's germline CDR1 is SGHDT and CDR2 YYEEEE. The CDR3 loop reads CASSLRGTGFETQYF. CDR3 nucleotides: TGTGCCAGCAGCTTGAGAGGGACAGGGTTTGAGACCCAGTACTTC.

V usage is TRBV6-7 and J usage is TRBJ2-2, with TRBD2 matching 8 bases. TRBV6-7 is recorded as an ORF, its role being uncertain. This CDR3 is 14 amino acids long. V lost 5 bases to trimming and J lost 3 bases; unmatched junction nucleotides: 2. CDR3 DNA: TGTGCCAGCAGTCCAGCGGGGGACACCGGGGAGCTGTTTTTT. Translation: CASSPAGDTGELFF.

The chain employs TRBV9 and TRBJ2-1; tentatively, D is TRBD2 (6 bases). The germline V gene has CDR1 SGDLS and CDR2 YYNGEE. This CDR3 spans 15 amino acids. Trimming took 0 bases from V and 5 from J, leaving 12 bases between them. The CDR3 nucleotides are TGTGCCAGCAGCGTAGGCGCGGGGCAGAACAATGAGCAGTTCTTC. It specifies CASSVGAGQNNEQFF.

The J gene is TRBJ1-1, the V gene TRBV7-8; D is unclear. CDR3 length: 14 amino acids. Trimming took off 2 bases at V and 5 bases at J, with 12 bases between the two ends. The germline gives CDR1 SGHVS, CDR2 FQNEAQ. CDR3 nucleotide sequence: TGTGCCAGCAGCTTAACTACAAGGCGAACTGAAGCTTTCTTT. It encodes CASSLTTRRTEAFF.

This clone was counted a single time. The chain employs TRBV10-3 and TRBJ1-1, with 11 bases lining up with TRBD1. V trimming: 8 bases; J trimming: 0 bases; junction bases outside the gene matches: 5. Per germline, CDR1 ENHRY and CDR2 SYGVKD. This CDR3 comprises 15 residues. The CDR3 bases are TGTGCCATCCAACCGGACAGGGGGCTGAACACTGAAGCTTTCTTT. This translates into CAIQPDRGLNTEAFF.

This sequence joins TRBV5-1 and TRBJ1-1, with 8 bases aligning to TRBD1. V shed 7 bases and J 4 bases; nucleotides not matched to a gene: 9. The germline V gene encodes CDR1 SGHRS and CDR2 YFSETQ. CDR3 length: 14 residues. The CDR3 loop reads CASGGQGGGTEAFF. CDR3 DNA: TGCGCCAGCGGAGGACAGGGAGGAGGCACTGAAGCTTTCTTT.

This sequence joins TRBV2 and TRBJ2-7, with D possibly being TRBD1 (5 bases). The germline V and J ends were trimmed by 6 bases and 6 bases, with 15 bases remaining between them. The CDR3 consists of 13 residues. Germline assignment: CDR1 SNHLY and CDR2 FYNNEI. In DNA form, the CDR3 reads TGTGCCAGCAGATCCATGCAGGGCGGCGAGCAGTACTTC. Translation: CASRSMQGGEQYF.

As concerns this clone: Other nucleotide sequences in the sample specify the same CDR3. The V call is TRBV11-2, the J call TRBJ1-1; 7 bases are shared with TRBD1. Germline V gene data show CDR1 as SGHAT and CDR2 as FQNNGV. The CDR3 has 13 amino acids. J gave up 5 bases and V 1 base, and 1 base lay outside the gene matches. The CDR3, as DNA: TGTGCCAGCAGCTTAGCAGGGGGAACTGAAGCTTTCTTT. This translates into CASSLAGGTEAFF. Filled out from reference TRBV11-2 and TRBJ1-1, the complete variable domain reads EAGVAQSPRYKIIEKRQSVAFWCNPISGHATLYWYQQILGQGPKLLIQFQNNGVVDDSQLPKDRFSAERLKGVDSTLKIQPAKLEDSAVYLCASSLAGGTEAFFGQGTRLTVV.

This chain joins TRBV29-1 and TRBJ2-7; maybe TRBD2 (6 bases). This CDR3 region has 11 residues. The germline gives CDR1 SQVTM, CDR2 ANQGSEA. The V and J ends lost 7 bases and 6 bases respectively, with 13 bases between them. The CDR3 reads CSGGGAGEQYF. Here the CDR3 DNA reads TGCAGCGGAGGAGGGGCAGGCGAGCAGTACTTC.

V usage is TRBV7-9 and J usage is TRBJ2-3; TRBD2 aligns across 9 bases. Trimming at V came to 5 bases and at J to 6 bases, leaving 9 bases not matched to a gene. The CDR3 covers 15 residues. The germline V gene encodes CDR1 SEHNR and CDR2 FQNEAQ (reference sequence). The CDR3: CASSPQGLATDTQYF. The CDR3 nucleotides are TGTGCCAGCAGCCCCCAAGGACTAGCGACCGATACGCAGTATTTT.

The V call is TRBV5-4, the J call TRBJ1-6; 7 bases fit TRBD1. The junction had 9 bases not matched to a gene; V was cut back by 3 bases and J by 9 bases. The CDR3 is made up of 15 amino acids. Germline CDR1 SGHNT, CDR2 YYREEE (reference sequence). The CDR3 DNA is TGTGCCAGCAGCTCTTCCGGGACAGACGCTTCACCCCTCCACTTT. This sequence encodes CASSSSGTDASPLHF.

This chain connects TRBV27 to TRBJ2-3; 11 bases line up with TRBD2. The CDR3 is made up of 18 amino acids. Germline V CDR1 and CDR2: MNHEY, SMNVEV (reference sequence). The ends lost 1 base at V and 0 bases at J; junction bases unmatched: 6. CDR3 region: CASSLYPPSGGSTDTQYF. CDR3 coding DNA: TGTGCCAGCAGTTTATACCCCCCTAGCGGGGGGAGCACAGATACGCAGTATTTT.